These 10 T cell receptor beta chains originate from one sample sequenced in a study of OX40 agonist ivuxolimab in advanced cancers. Clones were read by immunoSEQ multiplex PCR, and TCRdb kept only the in-frame ones, dropping some. The sample holds 10,000 to 15,000 clones, approximately 80% seen once. This material consisted of CD4+ or CD8+ T cells sorted from blood, taken in a trial of the OX40 agonist ivuxolimab. The receptors were gathered from an adult with an advanced solid tumor such as melanoma, head and neck, liver or kidney cancer.

This chain connects TRBV19 to TRBJ2-7; the match to TRBD1 covers 9 bases. The length of the CDR3 is 17 residues. V shed 3 bases, J shed 2 bases, and the junction held 11 bases outside the gene matches. CDR1 and CDR2 (germline): LNHDA, SQIVND (reference sequence). The CDR3 protein is CASSMSKEGQGTYEQYF. In DNA, the CDR3 is TGTGCCAGTAGTATGAGCAAAGAGGGACAGGGAACCTACGAGCAGTACTTC.

The gene calls are TRBV19 and TRBJ2-7, with TRBD1 matching over 7 bases. Trimming at V came to 5 bases and at J to 0 bases, leaving 7 bases not matched to a gene. This CDR3 spans 15 amino acids. Germline CDR1 reads LNHDA; CDR2 reads SQIVND (reference sequence). CDR3 bases: TGTGCCAGTAGTGCCGACAGGGCGAGCTCCTACGAGCAGTACTTC. Amino acids: CASSADRASSYEQYF.

This sequence joins TRBV9 and TRBJ2-7, with D possibly TRBD1 on 6 matching bases. The CDR3 consists of 14 residues. Germline V gene data show CDR1 as SGDLS and CDR2 as YYNGEE. V dropped 2 bases and J dropped 4 bases, with 13 bases sitting between them. CDR3 loop: CASSVRDITYEQYF. The CDR3 nucleotides are TGTGCCAGCAGCGTTAGGGACATTACTTACGAGCAGTACTTC.

The CDR3 here is CASSFQPGGNYGYTF. DNA for the CDR3: TGTGCCAGCAGTTTCCAACCAGGGGGGAACTATGGCTACACCTTC. The chain combines TRBV6-5 with TRBJ1-2; 7 nucleotides agree with TRBD1. There are 15 residues in the CDR3. V lost 4 bases and J lost 2; bases outside the gene matches: 7. The germline V gene has CDR1 MNHEY and CDR2 SVGAGI.

The chain carries TRBV9 and TRBJ2-1; 9 bases are a match to TRBD2. The CDR3 sequence is 13 residues long. J gave up 8 bases and V 3 bases, and 3 bases lay outside the gene matches. Looked up from germline, CDR1 is SGDLS and CDR2 is YYNGEE. CDR3 DNA sequence: TGTGCCAGCAGCGCGATAGCGGGAGATGAGCAGTTCTTC. Amino acid sequence: CASSAIAGDEQFF.

DNA of the CDR3: TGTGCCAGCAGCATCGGACTAGGTAACTACAATGAGCAGTTCTTC. Translated: CASSIGLGNYNEQFF. V usage is TRBV5-4 and J usage is TRBJ2-1; 7 positions match TRBD2. The V and J ends lost 4 bases and 3 bases, in that order; junction bases with no gene match: 7. The CDR3 runs to 15 residues. The V gene's germline CDR1 is SGHNT and CDR2 YYREEE (reference sequence).

This clone occurred a few times. The same CDR3 arises from other DNA sequences in this sample as well. V and J are TRBV29-1 and TRBJ2-5; D tentatively reads TRBD1 or TRBD2 (6 bases each). With 3 bases removed from V and 5 bases from J, the gap between germline ends came to 10 bases. Germline CDR1 and CDR2: SQVTM and ANQGSEA. CDR3 length equals 12 residues. CDR3 protein: CSVEGGEETQYF. The CDR3, as DNA: TGCAGCGTTGAGGGGGGCGAGGAGACCCAGTACTTC.

By sample share, this clone is medium-sized. The chain joins TRBV27 to TRBJ1-5; perhaps TRBD1 as D (5 bases). Germline V gene sequence: CDR1 MNHEY, CDR2 SMNVEV (reference sequence). This CDR3 has 13 residues. The CDR3 DNA sequence: TGTGGGCTTGGGGGTCCGAGCAATCAGCCCCAGCATTTT. It codes for CGLGGPSNQPQHF.

This chain links TRBV2 with TRBJ2-7; D is unclear. The CDR3 totals 12 residues. Germline V CDR1 and CDR2: SNHLY, FYNNEI. The V end lost 7 bases, the J end lost 0 bases, and 7 bases lay between the germline ends. The CDR3 sequence is CASMASSYEQYF. The CDR3 bases are TGTGCCAGCATGGCGAGCTCCTACGAGCAGTACTTC.

This clone appeared a single time. The chain combines TRBV9 with TRBJ2-1, with TRBD2 matching over 11 bases. This CDR3 has 16 amino acids. The germline CDR1 and CDR2 sequences are SGDLS and YYNGEE. The V and J ends lost 1 base and 7 bases, in that order; junction bases with no gene match: 7. Here the CDR3 reads CASSVTSGSLRNEQFF. The CDR3 nucleotides read TGTGCCAGCAGCGTAACTAGCGGGAGTCTCCGGAATGAGCAGTTCTTC.